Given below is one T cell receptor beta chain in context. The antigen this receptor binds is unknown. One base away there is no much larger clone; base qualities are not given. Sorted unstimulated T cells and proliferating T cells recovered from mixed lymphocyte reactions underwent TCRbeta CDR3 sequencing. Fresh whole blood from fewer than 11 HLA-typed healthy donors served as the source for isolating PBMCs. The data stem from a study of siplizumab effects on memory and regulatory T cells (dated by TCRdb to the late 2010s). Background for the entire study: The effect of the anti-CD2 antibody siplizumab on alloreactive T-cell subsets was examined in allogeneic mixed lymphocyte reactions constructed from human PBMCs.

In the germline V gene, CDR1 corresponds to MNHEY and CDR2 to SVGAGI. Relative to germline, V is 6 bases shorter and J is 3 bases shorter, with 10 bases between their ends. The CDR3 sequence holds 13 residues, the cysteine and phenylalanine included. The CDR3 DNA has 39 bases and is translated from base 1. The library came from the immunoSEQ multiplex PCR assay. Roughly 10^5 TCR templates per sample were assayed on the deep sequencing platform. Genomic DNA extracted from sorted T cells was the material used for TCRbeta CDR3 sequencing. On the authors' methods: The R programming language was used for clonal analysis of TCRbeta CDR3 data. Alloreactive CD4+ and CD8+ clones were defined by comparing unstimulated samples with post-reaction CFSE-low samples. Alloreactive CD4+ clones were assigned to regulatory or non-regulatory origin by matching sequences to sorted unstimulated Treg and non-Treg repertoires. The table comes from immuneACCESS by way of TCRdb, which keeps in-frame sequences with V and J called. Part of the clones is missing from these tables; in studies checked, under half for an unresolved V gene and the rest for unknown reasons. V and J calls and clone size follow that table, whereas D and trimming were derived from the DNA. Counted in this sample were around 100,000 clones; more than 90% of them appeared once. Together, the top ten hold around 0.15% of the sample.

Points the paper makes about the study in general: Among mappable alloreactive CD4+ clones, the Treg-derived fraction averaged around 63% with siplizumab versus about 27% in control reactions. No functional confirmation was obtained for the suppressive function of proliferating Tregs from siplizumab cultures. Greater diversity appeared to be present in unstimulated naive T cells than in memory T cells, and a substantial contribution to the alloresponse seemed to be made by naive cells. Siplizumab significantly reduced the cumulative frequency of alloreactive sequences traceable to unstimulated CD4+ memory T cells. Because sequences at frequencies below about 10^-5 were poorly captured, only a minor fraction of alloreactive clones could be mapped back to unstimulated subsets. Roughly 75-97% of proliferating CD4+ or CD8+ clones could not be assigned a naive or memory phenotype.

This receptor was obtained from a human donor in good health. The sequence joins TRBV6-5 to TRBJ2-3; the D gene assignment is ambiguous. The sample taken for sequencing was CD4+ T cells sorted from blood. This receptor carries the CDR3 CASRSSFTDTQYF. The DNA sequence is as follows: TGTGCCAGCAGGTCGAGCTTTACAGATACGCAGTATTTT.